The clone carrying this T cell receptor (beta chain) was counted ten times or more. Its antigen is as yet unknown. This CDR3 spans 13 amino acids. Germline V lookup: CDR1 MGHDK, CDR2 SYGVNS. The V gene lost 4 bases and the J gene lost 7 bases, with 14 bases spanning the gap. TCRbeta library construction was performed incorporating unique molecular identifiers. TCRdb reanalysed the PCR reads using MiXCR and keeps one entry per CDR3 protein. The sample yields approximately 290,000 distinct CDR3 sequences, approximately 10% seen once. The data derive from a study of T-cell reconstitution after alpha-beta-depleted transplantation in children. Points from the study as a whole: Surviving thymic progenitors and recipient T cells were the source of high TCRbeta diversity at day 60 in some patients. Hyperexpanded clones declined; after one year, newly produced T cells mostly supplied diversity. Two months or so post-transplant, alpha-beta T cells reportedly derived from several hundred expanded graft clones.

The sequenced sample was peripheral blood, obtained 180 days after TCRalphabeta/CD19-depleted stem cell transplant. The genes are TRBV25-1 and TRBJ2-7, with a possible D match to TRBD1 (5 bases). This sequence was found in a male patient between 2 and 10 years old who had a stem cell transplant for chronic granulomatous disease, so the T cells may come from the graft donor. The CDR3 loop reads CASSGQGAREQYF. The CDR3 bases are TGTGCCAGCAGTGGTCAGGGTGCGCGGGAGCAGTACTTC.